This T cell receptor beta chain stems from a study of T cell repertoires in cytomegalovirus infection. CDR1 and CDR2 (germline): SGHAT, FQNNGV. CDR3 size: 15 residues. Trimming pared 0 bases from V and 5 bases from J, leaving 13 bases between. TCRdb redid the calling of the reads with MiXCR, one entry per CDR3 protein. The data hold tens of thousands of distinct CDR3 sequences, with around 20% observed a single time. This clonotype was seen a few times. What it binds is unknown. The study, taken as a whole, reports: Cumulative public TCR beta family frequency identified CMV carriers with the relevant HLA. CMV-specific TCR beta clonotypes restricted by HLA-C were the ones dominating the ex vivo response.

The TCR comes from a human donor in good health (CMV status not recorded). Some clones in this sample may be carry-over from other donors' samples. The V and J genes are TRBV11-2 and TRBJ2-5; D remains ambiguous. Sequences were derived from CD8+ T cells from cultured PBMCs, sampled from culture after CMV antigen stimulation. The CDR3 sequence is CASSLEFQTRETQYF. For the CDR3, the DNA is TGTGCCAGCAGCTTAGAGTTCCAAACGAGGGAGACCCAGTACTTC.